This T cell receptor (beta chain) was recovered during a study of blood T cell repertoires in COVID-19. CDR1 and CDR2 (germline): SGHNT, YYREEE (reference sequence). CDR3 size: 19 residues. After removal of 2 bases from V and 1 base from J, the junction contained 10 bases not matched to a gene. Profiled with immunoSEQ multiplex PCR; TCRdb holds only in-frame clones, not every one. The sample shows about 100,000 clones, approximately 91% of them seen only once. The TCR comes from a man aged 55 to 70 with acute or convalescent COVID-19. Specimen: peripheral blood. The chain recombines TRBV5-4 with TRBJ2-3; the match to TRBD2 covers 13 bases. DNA for the CDR3: TGTGCCAGCAGCTTCCCGGGACTAGCGGGAATAGGGGGCACAGATACGCAGTATTTT. This sequence encodes CASSFPGLAGIGGTDTQYF. Filled out from reference TRBV5-4 and TRBJ2-3, the complete variable domain reads ETGVTQSPTHLIKTRGQQVTLRCSSQSGHNTVSWYQQALGQGPQFIFQYYREEENGRGNFPPRFSGLQFPNYSSELNVNALELDDSALYLCASSFPGLAGIGGTDTQYFGPGTRLTVL.